This TCR beta chain stems from a study of patients and donors after allogeneic stem cell transplantation. TCRdb re-analysed the RT-PCR reads in MiXCR, keeping a single row per CDR3 protein. The data show around 7,000 distinct CDR3 sequences, more than 9.5% seen once. Sequenced input: blood, either unsorted or a sorted T cell fraction (not recorded which). The TCR was taken from a human donor who was either an allogeneic HSCT recipient or a stem cell or donor lymphocyte infusion donor (not recorded which). It is not recorded whose cells these are; they may come from a transplant donor.

This CDR3 is CAISEPQRAPSSYEQYF. CDR3 sequence (DNA): TGTGCCATCAGTGAACCACAGAGGGCGCCCAGCTCCTACGAGCAGTACTTC. The chain joins TRBV10-3 to TRBJ2-7, with a tentative D call TRBD2 (5 bases). The V and J ends lost 3 bases and 0 bases respectively, with 18 bases between them. There are 17 residues in the CDR3. Germline V gene data show CDR1 as ENHRY and CDR2 as SYGVKD.